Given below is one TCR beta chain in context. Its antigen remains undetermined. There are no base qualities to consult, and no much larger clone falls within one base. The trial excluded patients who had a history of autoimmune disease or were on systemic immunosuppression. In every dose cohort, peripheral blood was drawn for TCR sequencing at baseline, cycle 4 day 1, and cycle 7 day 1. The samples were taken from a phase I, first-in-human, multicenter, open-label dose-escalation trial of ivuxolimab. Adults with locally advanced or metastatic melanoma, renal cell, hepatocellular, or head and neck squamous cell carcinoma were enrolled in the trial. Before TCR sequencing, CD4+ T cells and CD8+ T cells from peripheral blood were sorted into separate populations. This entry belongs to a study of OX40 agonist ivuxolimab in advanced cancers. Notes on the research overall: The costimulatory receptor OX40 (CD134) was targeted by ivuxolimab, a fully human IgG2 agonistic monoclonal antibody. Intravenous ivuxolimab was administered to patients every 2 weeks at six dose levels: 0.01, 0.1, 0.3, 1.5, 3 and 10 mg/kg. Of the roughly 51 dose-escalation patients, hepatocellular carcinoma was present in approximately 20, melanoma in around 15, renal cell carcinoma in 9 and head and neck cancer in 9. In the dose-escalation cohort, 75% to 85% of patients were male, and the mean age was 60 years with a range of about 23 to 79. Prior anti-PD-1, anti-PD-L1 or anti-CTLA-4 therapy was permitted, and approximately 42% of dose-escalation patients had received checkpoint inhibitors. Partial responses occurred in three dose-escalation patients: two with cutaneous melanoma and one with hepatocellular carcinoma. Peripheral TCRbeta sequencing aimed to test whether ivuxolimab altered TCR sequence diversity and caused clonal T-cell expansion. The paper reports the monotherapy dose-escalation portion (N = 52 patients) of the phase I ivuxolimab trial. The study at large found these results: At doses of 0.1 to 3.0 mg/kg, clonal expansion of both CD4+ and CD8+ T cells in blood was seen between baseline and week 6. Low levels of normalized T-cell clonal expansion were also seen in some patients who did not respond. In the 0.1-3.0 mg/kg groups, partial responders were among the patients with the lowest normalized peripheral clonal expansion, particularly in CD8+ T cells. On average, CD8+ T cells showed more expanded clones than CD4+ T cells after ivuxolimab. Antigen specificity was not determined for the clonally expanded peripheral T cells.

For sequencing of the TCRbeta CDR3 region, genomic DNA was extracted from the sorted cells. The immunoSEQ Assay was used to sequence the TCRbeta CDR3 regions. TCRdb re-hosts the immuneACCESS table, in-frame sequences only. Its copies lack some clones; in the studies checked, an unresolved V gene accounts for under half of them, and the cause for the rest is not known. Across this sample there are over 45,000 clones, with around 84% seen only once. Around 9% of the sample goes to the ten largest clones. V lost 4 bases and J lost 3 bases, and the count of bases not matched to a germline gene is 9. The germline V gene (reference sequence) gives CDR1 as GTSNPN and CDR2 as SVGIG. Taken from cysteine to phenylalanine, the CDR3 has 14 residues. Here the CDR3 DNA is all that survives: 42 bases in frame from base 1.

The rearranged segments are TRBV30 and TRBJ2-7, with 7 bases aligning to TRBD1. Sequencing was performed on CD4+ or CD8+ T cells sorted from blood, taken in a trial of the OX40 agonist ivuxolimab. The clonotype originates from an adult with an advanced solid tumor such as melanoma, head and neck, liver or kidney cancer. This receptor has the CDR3 CAWTKKQGVYEQYF. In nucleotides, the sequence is TGTGCCTGGACCAAGAAGCAGGGGGTCTACGAGCAGTACTTC.